The 28 T cell receptor beta chains below were found in one sample sequenced in a study of OX40 agonist ivuxolimab in advanced cancers. Generated by immunoSEQ multiplex PCR, the TCRdb table keeps only in-frame clones and is missing some. The data contain about 83,000 clones, roughly 85% of them seen just once; the ten biggest clones take up 0.65% to 0.8%. Sequenced here: CD4+ or CD8+ T cells sorted from blood, sampled in a trial of the OX40 agonist ivuxolimab. The receptors stem from an adult with an advanced solid tumor such as melanoma, head and neck, liver or kidney cancer.

This clone appeared a few times. This rearrangement joins TRBV18 to TRBJ2-3; D remains ambiguous. The germline V gene has CDR1 KGHSH and CDR2 LQKENI. This CDR3 comprises 12 residues. The V and J ends lost 3 bases and 4 bases respectively, with 5 bases between them. The CDR3 DNA reads as TGTGCCAGCTCACCTCCTTCAGATACGCAGTATTTT. As protein: CASSPPSDTQYF. Variable domain in full (rest from reference TRBV18 and TRBJ2-3): NAGVMQNPRHLVRRRGQEARLRCSPMKGHSHVYWYRQLPEEGLKFMVYLQKENIIDESGMPKERFSAEFPKEGPSILRIQQVVRGDSAAYFCASSPPSDTQYFGPGTRLTVL.

This clone is a singleton in its sample. This chain uses TRBV5-1 with TRBJ2-3; D ambiguous. The CDR3 totals 15 residues. Trimming stripped 0 bases from V and 4 bases from J, with 12 bases between. Germline V gene sequence: CDR1 SGHRS, CDR2 YFSETQ. CDR3 nucleotides: TGCGCCAGCAGCTTGGCCACTTCCTGGGCAGATACGCAGTATTTT. As protein: CASSLATSWADTQYF.

J is TRBJ2-3 and V is TRBV5-1; 10 positions match TRBD1. Per germline, CDR1 SGHRS and CDR2 YFSETQ. J lost 3 bases, V lost 3 bases, and 4 bases had no gene match. This CDR3 is built from 15 residues. The CDR3 DNA reads as TGCGCCAGCAGCTCCGGGACAGGGGTTACAGATACGCAGTATTTT. Translated: CASSSGTGVTDTQYF. Combining the CDR3 with reference TRBV5-1 and TRBJ2-3 gives the whole variable domain KAGVTQTPRYLIKTRGQQVTLSCSPISGHRSVSWYQQTPGQGLQFLFEYFSETQRNKGNFPGRFSGRQFSNSRSEMNVSTLELGDSALYLCASSSGTGVTDTQYFGPGTRLTVL.

This rearrangement joins TRBV10-3 to TRBJ2-2; TRBD1 matches at 8 bases. Germline CDR1 is ENHRY and CDR2 is SYGVKD. The CDR3 extends over 14 amino acids. The J segment lost 3 bases and the V segment lost 6 bases, leaving 3 bases of the junction unmatched. For the CDR3, the DNA is TGTGCCATCAGGACAGGGGAGGACACCGGGGAGCTGTTTTTT. Translating gives CAIRTGEDTGELFF.

The rearrangement links TRBV2 to TRBJ2-1; D is uncertain. Germline V gene data show CDR1 as SNHLY and CDR2 as FYNNEI. There are 14 residues in the CDR3. The germline V and J ends were trimmed by 4 bases and 0 bases, with 7 bases remaining between them. The CDR3 DNA is TGTGCCAGCAGTGGAAGGAGCTCCTACAATGAGCAGTTCTTC. It specifies CASSGRSSYNEQFF.

The V call is TRBV30, the J call TRBJ2-5, with TRBD2 identical over 13 bases. CDR1 is GTSNPN, CDR2 SVGIG, per germline (reference sequence). Losses at the gene ends were 4 bases for V and 2 bases for J; bases not matched to a gene: 4. The CDR3 has 15 residues. This CDR3 is CAWTTGLAGQETQYF. The CDR3 DNA reads TGTGCCTGGACCACGGGACTAGCGGGGCAAGAGACCCAGTACTTC.

This clone appeared once. V and J are TRBV4-3 and TRBJ1-1; D is uncertain. This CDR3 is built from 16 residues. Germline values: CDR1 LGHNA, CDR2 YSLEER. The V end lost 0 bases, the J end lost 2 bases, and 13 bases lay between the germline ends. CDR3 sequence: CASSQDLVEANTEAFF. As DNA, the CDR3 is TGCGCCAGCAGCCAAGATTTAGTAGAGGCCAACACTGAAGCTTTCTTT.

The chain has TRBV7-6 and TRBJ1-6; D is perhaps TRBD1 (5 bases). Germline V CDR1 and CDR2: SGHVS, FNYEAQ. V was shortened by 4 bases and J by 7 bases, with 11 bases between the two germline ends. This CDR3 is 14 amino acids long. CDR3 bases: TGTGCCAGCAGCTCCGGGACCCGGAATTCACCCCTCCACTTT. This gives the protein CASSSGTRNSPLHF.

The chain joins TRBV4-3 to TRBJ2-6; tentatively, D is TRBD1 or TRBD2 (5 bases each). The ends were cut back, 3 bases at V and 4 bases at J, with 13 bases in the middle. Looked up from germline, CDR1 is LGHNA and CDR2 is YSLEER. The CDR3 totals 16 residues. As DNA, the CDR3 is TGCGCCAGCAGCCATCAAATGGGGGAAGGGGCCAACGTCCTGACTTTC. This sequence encodes CASSHQMGEGANVLTF.

J is TRBJ2-7 and V is TRBV7-8; 8 nucleotides match TRBD1. Trimming at V came to 1 base and at J to 3 bases, leaving 5 bases not matched to a gene. Germline V gene data show CDR1 as SGHVS and CDR2 as FQNEAQ. CDR3 length: 15 residues. As DNA, the CDR3 is TGTGCCAGCAGCTTAGGACAGGGGTTATTCTACGAGCAGTACTTC. It codes for CASSLGQGLFYEQYF.

The sample holds one count of this clone. The chain combines TRBV7-6 with TRBJ2-2; D possibly uses TRBD1 or TRBD2 (5 bases each). CDR3 length: 15 residues. The germline gives CDR1 SGHVS, CDR2 FNYEAQ. The V end lost 4 bases, the J end lost 2 bases, and 11 bases lay between the germline ends. The CDR3: CASSYSGLNTGELFF. Here the CDR3 DNA reads TGTGCCAGCAGCTATTCGGGGCTTAACACCGGGGAGCTGTTTTTT.

The rearrangement uses TRBV5-8 and TRBJ2-7; 9 bases are a match to TRBD2. CDR3 length equals 15 residues. CDR1 SGHTS and CDR2 YDEGEE come from the germline V gene. With 0 bases clipped from V and 0 bases from J, the junction kept 1 base outside the gene matches. The CDR3: CASSLGAGGSYEQYF. DNA for the CDR3: TGTGCCAGCAGCTTGGGAGCGGGGGGCTCCTACGAGCAGTACTTC.

V is TRBV19 and J is TRBJ2-5; D assignment may be TRBD1 or TRBD2 (6 bases each). V dropped 8 bases and J dropped 3 bases, with 10 bases sitting between them. Germline lookup yields CDR1 LNHDA and CDR2 SQIVND (reference sequence). The CDR3 loop spans 12 amino acids. The CDR3 region has the DNA TGTGCCAGTGGAAGGGGGGAAGAGACCCAGTACTTC. Translated, it gives CASGRGEETQYF.

The genes are TRBV2 and TRBJ1-4; maybe TRBD1 (5 bases). This CDR3 region has 12 residues. Trimming removed 8 bases from V and 8 bases from J, with 12 bases in between. Per germline, CDR1 SNHLY and CDR2 FYNNEI. The CDR3 DNA follows: TGTGCCAGCGGGGGACCCGGCGAAAAACTGTTTTTT. Protein product: CASGGPGEKLFF.

The genes are TRBV10-3 and TRBJ2-7, with 15 bases that match TRBD2. The CDR3 is 18 amino acids. V lost 6 bases, J lost 0 bases, and 9 bases stayed unmatched. CDR1 ENHRY and CDR2 SYGVKD come from the germline V gene. The CDR3 region has the DNA TGTGCCATCAGGCCCGCCGGGACTAGCGGGGGGCCCTCCTACGAGCAGTACTTC. It codes for CAIRPAGTSGGPSYEQYF.

The chain is built from TRBV19 and TRBJ2-1; 9 nucleotides match TRBD2. Unmatched junction bases numbered 7, after V lost 3 bases and J lost 10 bases. The germline V gene encodes CDR1 LNHDA and CDR2 SQIVND (reference sequence). This CDR3 is built from 14 residues. CDR3 bases: TGTGCCAGTAGTATGACCCCTAGCGGGGAAGAGCAGTTCTTC. This sequence encodes CASSMTPSGEEQFF.

The table lists this clone with a count of one. The chain carries TRBV30 and TRBJ2-7; 7 bases map to TRBD1. Germline loops: CDR1 GTSNPN, CDR2 SVGIG (reference sequence). V lost 6 bases and J lost 0; bases outside the gene matches: 5. The CDR3 sequence is 13 residues long. CDR3 residues: CACTGQASYEQYF. CDR3 bases: TGTGCCTGTACCGGACAGGCCTCCTACGAGCAGTACTTC.

The rearrangement uses TRBV2 and TRBJ1-1, with 7 bases lining up with TRBD1. The trim removed 5 bases at V and 1 base at J, leaving 1 base unmatched. There are 13 residues in the CDR3. From germline, CDR1 is SNHLY and CDR2 FYNNEI. DNA for the CDR3: TGTGCCAGCAGTCGGACAGGGAACACTGAAGCTTTCTTT. Translation gives CASSRTGNTEAFF.

The chain has TRBV27 and TRBJ2-1; possible D gene TRBD1, 6 bases. The germline CDR1 and CDR2 sequences are MNHEY and SMNVEV (reference sequence). The CDR3 has 14 residues. The V and J ends lost 4 bases and 1 base respectively, with 8 bases between them. The chain's CDR3 is CASSSQGSYNEQFF. The DNA of the CDR3 is TGTGCCAGCAGTTCCCAGGGGTCCTACAATGAGCAGTTCTTC.

The chain is built from TRBV6-6 and TRBJ2-5; 8 nucleotides match TRBD2. After removal of 4 bases from V and 5 bases from J, the junction contained 3 bases not matched to a gene. CDR3 length equals 13 residues. Germline V lookup: CDR1 MNHNY, CDR2 SVGAGI (reference sequence). The chain's CDR3 is CASSLTGGETQYF. The CDR3 nucleotides read TGTGCCAGCAGTTTGACGGGGGGGGAGACCCAGTACTTC.

The chain combines TRBV2 with TRBJ1-3, with a weak D call TRBD1 (6 bases). The CDR3 runs 14 residues. Between the trimmed V and J ends, which lost 6 bases and 8 bases, there was a span of 17 bases. Germline CDR1 reads SNHLY; CDR2 reads FYNNEI. The CDR3 here is CASSEGGRLDTIYF. CDR3 DNA sequence: TGTGCCAGCAGCGAGGGGGGCCGGTTGGACACCATATATTTT.

The rearrangement joins TRBV6-5 to TRBJ2-7, with D maybe TRBD1 (6 bases). The ends were cut back, 4 bases at V and 4 bases at J, with 8 bases in the middle. The CDR3 has 12 amino acids. From germline, CDR1 is MNHEY and CDR2 SVGAGI. CDR3 in amino acids: CASSSTGYEQYF. The CDR3 bases are TGTGCCAGCAGTTCCACAGGGTACGAGCAGTACTTC.

The chain links TRBV18 to TRBJ2-1; no reliable D call. This CDR3 has 15 amino acids. The ends were cut back, 0 bases at V and 10 bases at J, with 16 bases in the middle. Per germline, CDR1 KGHSH and CDR2 LQKENI. For the CDR3, the DNA is TGTGCCAGCTCACCACCAGGCCGGAGTCCGATGGAGCAGTTCTTC. Protein sequence: CASSPPGRSPMEQFF.

V usage is TRBV6-1 and J usage is TRBJ2-4; a possible D gene is TRBD2 (7 bases). CDR1 and CDR2 (germline): MNHNS, SASEGT. The ends were cut back, 5 bases at V and 6 bases at J, with 11 bases in the middle. CDR3 length equals 13 residues. DNA for the CDR3: TGTGCCAGCAGTCGGGGGGCTCTAAACATTCAGTACTTC. It specifies CASSRGALNIQYF.

The chain couples TRBV7-2 to TRBJ2-2; D gene uncertain. The CDR3 length is 13 residues. With 4 bases removed from V and 6 bases from J, the gap between germline ends came to 9 bases. Germline assignment: CDR1 SGHTA and CDR2 FQGNSA. The CDR3 is CASSYLRPGELFF. Here the CDR3 DNA reads TGTGCCAGCAGCTACCTCCGCCCCGGGGAGCTGTTTTTT.

The J gene is TRBJ1-4, the V gene TRBV5-1; D may be TRBD1 (5 bases). Germline V gives CDR1 SGHRS, CDR2 YFSETQ. Trimming stripped 4 bases from V and 4 bases from J, with 17 bases between. CDR3 size: 16 residues. The CDR3 DNA reads TGCGCCAGCAGCCCCGGGACCCCTAACGTTAATGAAAAACTGTTTTTT. Amino acid sequence: CASSPGTPNVNEKLFF.

This chain joins TRBV4-1 and TRBJ1-5; 9 nucleotides agree with TRBD1. The V and J ends lost 0 bases and 3 bases, in that order; junction bases with no gene match: 9. CDR1 and CDR2 (germline): MGHRA, YSYEKL. The CDR3 length is 18 residues. The CDR3 bases are TGCGCCAGCAGCCAAGATTATCGGGACAGGGTTTACAATCAGCCCCAGCATTTT. Translation gives CASSQDYRDRVYNQPQHF.

This clone was recorded a few times. The chain recombines TRBV11-2 with TRBJ2-7, with 7 bases identical to TRBD1. The CDR3 consists of 13 residues. With V trimmed by 8 bases and J by 4 bases, 8 bases remained unmatched. Germline V gene sequence: CDR1 SGHAT, CDR2 FQNNGV. The DNA of the CDR3 is TGTGCCAGCGGGACAGAGCGGATTTACGAGCAGTACTTC. As protein: CASGTERIYEQYF.